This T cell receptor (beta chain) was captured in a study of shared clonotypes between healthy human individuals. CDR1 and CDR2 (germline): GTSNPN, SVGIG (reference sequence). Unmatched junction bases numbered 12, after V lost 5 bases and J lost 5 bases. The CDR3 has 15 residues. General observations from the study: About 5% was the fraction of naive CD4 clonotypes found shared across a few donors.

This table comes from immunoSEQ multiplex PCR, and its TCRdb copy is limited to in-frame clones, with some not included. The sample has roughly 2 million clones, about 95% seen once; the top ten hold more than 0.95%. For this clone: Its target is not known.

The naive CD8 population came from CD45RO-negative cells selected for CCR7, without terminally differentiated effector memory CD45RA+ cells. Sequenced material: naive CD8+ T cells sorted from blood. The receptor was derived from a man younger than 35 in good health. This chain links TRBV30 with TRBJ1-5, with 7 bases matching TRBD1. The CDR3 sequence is CAWGQENRVDQPQHF. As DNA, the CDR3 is TGTGCCTGGGGACAGGAGAACAGGGTCGATCAGCCCCAGCATTTT.